This TCR beta chain originates from a study of T cell changes during pregnancy in multiple sclerosis. Germline CDR1 and CDR2: SGHDT and YYEEEE. The length of the CDR3 is 14 residues. Trimming removed 3 bases from V and 5 bases from J; junction bases left unmatched: 8. Measured with immunoSEQ multiplex PCR; TCRdb has only the in-frame clones, and not every one. The sample lists about 47,000 clones; about 91% were seen once. This TCR was recovered from a female donor with multiple sclerosis, enrolled in a pregnancy study. V and J are TRBV5-6 and TRBJ2-7; 7 bases map to TRBD1. The sample in question was peripheral blood, obtained after pregnancy. CDR3 residues: CASSSATGSNEQYF. The CDR3, as DNA: TGTGCCAGCAGCTCCGCGACAGGGAGCAACGAGCAGTACTTC.